Detailed here is one T cell receptor beta chain. Its antigen remains unknown. The CDR3 is made up of 18 amino acids. Trimming at V came to 5 bases and at J to 1 base, leaving 11 bases not matched to a gene. CDR1 SGHAT and CDR2 FQDESV come from the germline V gene (reference sequence). Unique molecular identifiers were in the cDNA, with template-switch universal primer binding. TCRdb re-derived calls from the 5' RACE reads in MiXCR, one entry per CDR3 protein. Of about 660,000 distinct CDR3 sequences in the sample, under 9% were seen once. The data stem from a study of identical twins. Regarding the study as a whole: Within twin pairs, the out-of-frame alpha sequences they shared showed excess low generation probability.

These data are also associated with another study on yellow fever vaccine responses in identical twins.

The chain joins TRBV11-1 to TRBJ2-5, with 12 bases that match TRBD2. This TCR derives from a woman between 18 and 29 years old in good health. Sequenced input: PBMCs. CDR3 sequence: CASSPRLAGELRQETQYF. Here the CDR3 DNA reads TGTGCCAGCAGCCCAAGACTAGCGGGGGAACTCCGCCAAGAGACCCAGTACTTC.